These 17 T cell receptor beta chains came from one sample sequenced in a study of blood T cell repertoires in COVID-19. Profiling relied on immunoSEQ multiplex PCR, and the TCRdb table lists in-frame clones only, not all of them. This table holds over 70,000 clones, roughly 90% found once. Sequencing was performed on peripheral blood. The receptors were gathered from a human donor with active COVID-19. The donor label of this sample is uncertain.

This chain connects TRBV7-2 to TRBJ1-3; possibly TRBD1 for D (6 bases). The CDR3 is made up of 16 amino acids. Trimming pared 2 bases from V and 0 bases from J, leaving 11 bases between. Germline CDR1 reads SGHTA; CDR2 reads FQGNSA. The CDR3 DNA reads as TGTGCCAGCAGCTTATTCAGGGGTCCCTCTGGAAACACCATATATTTT. Protein sequence: CASSLFRGPSGNTIYF.

The rearrangement links TRBV11-2 to TRBJ2-4; weak D call: TRBD1 (6 bases). CDR1 and CDR2 from the germline V gene are SGHAT and FQNNGV. The V gene lost 1 base and the J gene lost 2 bases, with 21 bases spanning the gap. The CDR3 loop spans 19 amino acids. The CDR3 sequence is CASSLVLPTRGTTKNIQYF. The CDR3 nucleotides read TGTGCCAGCAGCTTAGTCCTCCCGACCAGGGGTACGACCAAAAACATTCAGTACTTC.

V is TRBV12-5 and J is TRBJ2-3; D unclear. The V and J ends lost 2 bases and 0 bases respectively, with 9 bases between them. The V gene's germline CDR1 is LGHNT and CDR2 FRNRAP. The CDR3 is 15 amino acids. The CDR3 loop is CASGLSTTSTDTQYF. The CDR3, as DNA: TGTGCTAGTGGTTTGTCAACGACTAGCACAGATACGCAGTATTTT.

In its sample, this clone was seen once. The chain recombines TRBV7-3 with TRBJ2-1; a possible D gene is TRBD1 (6 bases). From germline, CDR1 is SGHTA and CDR2 FQGTGA. This CDR3 is built from 14 residues. The V and J ends lost 5 bases and 6 bases respectively, with 14 bases between them. Here the CDR3 DNA reads TGTGCCAGCAGCCCACAGGGTTTAGGCAATGAGCAGTTCTTC. Translating it yields CASSPQGLGNEQFF.

The chain is built from TRBV27 and TRBJ1-2, with TRBD1 matching over 11 bases. Per germline, CDR1 MNHEY and CDR2 SMNVEV (reference sequence). Germline trimming cut 8 bases from V and 3 bases from J; bases unmatched to any gene: 8. The CDR3 totals 15 residues. Here the CDR3 DNA reads TGTGCCAGCGGCCGGGACAGGGGGTTGGACTATGGCTACACCTTC. The encoded protein is CASGRDRGLDYGYTF.

This chain connects TRBV9 to TRBJ2-3; 9 bases are shared with TRBD2. J gave up 2 bases and V 0 bases, and 10 bases lay outside the gene matches. This CDR3 contains 18 residues. Germline V gives CDR1 SGDLS, CDR2 YYNGEE. CDR3 DNA: TGTGCCAGCAGCGTAGCTGAGGTAGCGGGGGACTCCACAGATACGCAGTATTTT. Translated: CASSVAEVAGDSTDTQYF. Complete variable domain (other parts from reference TRBV9 and TRBJ2-3): DSGVTQTPKHLITATGQRVTLRCSPRSGDLSVYWYQQSLDQGLQFLIQYYNGEERAKGNILERFSAQQFPDLHSELNLSSLELGDSALYFCASSVAEVAGDSTDTQYFGPGTRLTVL.

This sequence joins TRBV7-2 and TRBJ2-3, with 7 bases matching TRBD1. The CDR3 sequence is 13 residues long. The junction had 5 bases not matched to a gene; V was cut back by 11 bases and J by 0 bases. The germline CDR1 and CDR2 sequences are SGHTA and FQGNSA. The CDR3 is CALQTGSTDTQYF. The CDR3 coding sequence is TGTGCCCTTCAGACAGGGAGCACAGATACGCAGTATTTT. Looking up the rest from reference TRBV7-2 and TRBJ2-3 gives the full variable domain: GAGVSQSPSNKVTEKGKDVELRCDPISGHTALYWYRQSLGQGLEFLIYFQGNSAPDKSGLPSDRFSAERTGGSVSTLTIQRTQQEDSAVYLCALQTGSTDTQYFGPGTRLTVL.

The V and J genes are TRBV6-6 and TRBJ1-2, with TRBD1 as a possible D gene (6 bases). The CDR3 runs to 14 residues. Trimming removed 6 bases at V and 4 bases at J, with 15 bases between. The germline CDR1 and CDR2 sequences are MNHNY and SVGAGI (reference sequence). The CDR3 spells CASRRQEEFYGYTF. CDR3 sequence (DNA): TGTGCCAGCAGGAGACAGGAAGAGTTCTATGGCTACACCTTC.

The V gene is TRBV24-1, the J gene TRBJ1-3; D is perhaps TRBD1 (6 bases). The V gene's germline CDR1 is KGHDR and CDR2 SFDVKD. The CDR3 runs to 19 residues. V lost 1 base and J lost 8, with 26 bases in between. Here the CDR3 reads CATSDFQTAGAHRGDTIYF. DNA of the CDR3: TGTGCCACCAGTGATTTCCAGACTGCGGGGGCCCATAGAGGGGACACCATATATTTT.

The chain has TRBV7-8 and TRBJ2-3, with 9 bases aligning to TRBD2. Trimming took 5 bases from V and 9 from J; bases not matched to a gene: 21. The germline V gene encodes CDR1 SGHVS and CDR2 FQNEAQ. The length of the CDR3 is 18 residues. The CDR3 DNA is TGTGCCAGCAGCGCCCCGGGAGAGGGACTAGCAAACTTAGGCACGCAGTATTTT. Translation gives CASSAPGEGLANLGTQYF.

This chain links TRBV18 with TRBJ1-1, with 7 bases that match TRBD1. Germline loops: CDR1 KGHSH, CDR2 LQKENI. The CDR3 loop spans 14 amino acids. J gave up 2 bases and V 3 bases, and 3 bases lay outside the gene matches. The CDR3 DNA reads TGTGCCAGCTCACCGGGGACAGTCAACACTGAAGCTTTCTTT. Encoded protein: CASSPGTVNTEAFF.

The chain has TRBV27 and TRBJ1-6, with D unresolved. The germline V and J ends were trimmed by 2 bases and 7 bases, with 6 bases remaining between them. CDR3 length: 13 residues. Germline V gene lookup returns CDR1 MNHEY and CDR2 SMNVEV (reference sequence). Here the CDR3 reads CASSLGANSPLHF. CDR3 coding DNA: TGTGCCAGCAGTTTAGGAGCAAATTCACCCCTCCACTTT.

This clone was seen only once. The chain couples TRBV6-2 or TRBV6-3 to TRBJ2-7, with TRBD1 matching 10 bases. This CDR3 is built from 15 residues. V dropped 4 bases and J dropped 4; count of bases not matched to a gene: 7. CDR1 is MNHEY and CDR2 is SVGEGT in the germline V gene. As DNA, the CDR3 is TGTGCCAGCAGTTTCTCCGGGACAGGGGCGTACGAGCAGTACTTC. Residues: CASSFSGTGAYEQYF.

The chain uses TRBV28 and TRBJ1-5; D ambiguous. Germline loops: CDR1 MDHEN, CDR2 SYDVKM. Deletions cut 9 bases from V and 0 bases from J, with 6 bases between. The CDR3 has 12 residues. The CDR3 DNA sequence: TGTGCCAGTACACCTAGCAATCAGCCCCAGCATTTT. Translation gives CASTPSNQPQHF. Drawing the rest from reference TRBV28 and TRBJ1-5, the complete variable domain is DVKVTQSSRYLVKRTGEKVFLECVQDMDHENMFWYRQDPGLGLRLIYFSYDVKMKEKGDIPEGYSVSREKKERFSLILESASTNQTSMYLCASTPSNQPQHFGDGTRLSIL.

This clone was picked up a small number of times. This chain connects TRBV6-5 to TRBJ2-1; possible D gene TRBD2, 5 bases. Germline CDR1 MNHEY, CDR2 SVGAGI. Trimming cost V 2 bases and J 0 bases, with 8 bases left between them. CDR3 length equals 15 residues. CDR3 in amino acids: CASSYGLSSYNEQFF. CDR3 nucleotides: TGTGCCAGCAGTTACGGACTTAGCTCCTACAATGAGCAGTTCTTC.

Written as DNA, the CDR3 is TGTGCCATCCCCGAGAAGGGGGACAGGGGGTTCCTGTATGGCTACACCTTC. Translated: CAIPEKGDRGFLYGYTF. The genes are TRBV10-3 and TRBJ1-2; 11 bases fit TRBD1. After removal of 8 bases from V and 5 bases from J, the junction contained 16 bases not matched to a gene. The CDR3 loop spans 17 amino acids. CDR1 and CDR2 (germline): ENHRY, SYGVKD.

This clone has a handful of counts. The rearrangement joins TRBV5-1 to TRBJ2-3; TRBD2 aligns across 9 bases. Germline-derived CDR1 and CDR2 are SGHRS and YFSETQ. Losses at the gene ends were 4 bases for V and 7 bases for J; bases not matched to a gene: 13. This CDR3 spans 16 amino acids. The CDR3 loop reads CASSPRAGGPSYTQYF. DNA of the CDR3: TGCGCCAGCAGCCCCCGGGCGGGGGGGCCATCATATACGCAGTATTTT.